This TCR beta chain emerged from a study of shared clonotypes between healthy human individuals. About the study: Donors had three CD4 naive, three CD4 memory, two CD8 naive and one CD8 memory plate apiece. General study results and limits: Rarefaction revealed incomplete sorted-subset sequencing despite large depth.

The naive CD8 fraction comprised CD45RO-negative cells positively selected for CCR7 and excluded terminally differentiated effector memory CD45RA+ cells. On this clone: Its antigen is undetermined.

Using immunoSEQ multiplex PCR, the repertoire was profiled, and TCRdb retains in-frame clones only, with some absent. The sample has around 1,900,000 clones, just over 90% seen once. This CDR3 is built from 13 residues. Trimming left V 4 bases short and J 5 bases short, with 12 bases between. Germline values: CDR1 MDHEN, CDR2 SYDVKM. This TCR came from a man between 18 and 29 years old in good health. Some clones in this sample may be carry-over from other donors' samples. J is TRBJ2-7 and V is TRBV28; the D gene could be TRBD1 or TRBD2 (5 bases each). The sequenced sample was naive CD8+ T cells from PBMCs. CDR3 sequence reads: CASSSLQGHEQYF. CDR3 DNA: TGTGCCAGCAGTTCTCTCCAGGGACACGAGCAGTACTTC.